The following is a T cell receptor beta chain sequence with its context. The antigen is undetermined. TCRdb's table, derived via immunoSEQ multiplex PCR, lists solely in-frame clones and lacks some. The sample has tens of thousands of clones; 89% are singletons. The data were taken from a study of identifying expanded T cells in peripheral blood. Whole-study results and caveats: Clone count variance between roughly two-week samples rose with total template count. Differentially abundant clones: roughly 1.2 between replicates, 15 to 17 at around 14 days, under 25 at four.

Trimming stripped 0 bases from V and 2 bases from J, with 11 bases between. The germline gives CDR1 SGHNT, CDR2 YENEEA. The CDR3 covers 17 residues. V is TRBV11-3 and J is TRBJ1-6; a weak D match, TRBD1 (5 bases). Sequenced input: blood. The receptor was isolated from a person aged 18 to 70 in good health. CDR3 sequence (DNA): TGTGCCAGCAGCTTAGATCTAGGGGCTCCCTATAATTCACCCCTCCACTTT. This sequence encodes CASSLDLGAPYNSPLHF.